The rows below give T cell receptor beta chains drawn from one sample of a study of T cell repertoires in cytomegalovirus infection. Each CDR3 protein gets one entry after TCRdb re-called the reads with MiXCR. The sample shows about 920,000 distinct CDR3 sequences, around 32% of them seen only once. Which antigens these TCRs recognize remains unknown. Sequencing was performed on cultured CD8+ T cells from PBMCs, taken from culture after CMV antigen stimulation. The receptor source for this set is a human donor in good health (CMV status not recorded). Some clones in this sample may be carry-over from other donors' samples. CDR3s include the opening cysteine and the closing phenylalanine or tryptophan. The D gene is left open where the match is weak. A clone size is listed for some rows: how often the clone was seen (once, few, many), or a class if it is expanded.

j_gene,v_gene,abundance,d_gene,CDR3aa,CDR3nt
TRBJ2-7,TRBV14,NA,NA,CASSPRGRGFAEQYF,TGTGCCAGCAGTCCAAGAGGACGGGGTTTCGCCGAGCAGTACTTC
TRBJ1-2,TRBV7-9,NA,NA,CVSSGGFEIYGYTF,TGTGTCAGCAGCGGGGGGTTCGAGATCTATGGCTACACCTTC
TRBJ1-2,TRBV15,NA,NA,CATSRERGNYGYTF,TGTGCCACCAGCAGAGAAAGGGGGAACTATGGCTACACCTTC
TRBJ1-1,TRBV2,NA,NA,CASSWVTEAVF,TGTGCCAGCAGCTGGGTAACTGAAGCTGTCTTT
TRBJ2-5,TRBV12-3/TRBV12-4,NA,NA,CASSFVEEETQYF,TGTGCCAGCAGTTTCGTCGAGGAAGAGACCCAGTACTTC
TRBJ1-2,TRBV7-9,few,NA,CASSPDGQGYTF,TGTGCCAGCAGCCCTGATGGACAGGGCTACACCTTC
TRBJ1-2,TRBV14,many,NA,CASSQEPWRYGYTF,TGTGCCAGCAGCCAAGAACCCTGGCGGTATGGCTACACCTTC
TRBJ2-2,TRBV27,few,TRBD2,CASLGLAGGISNTGELFF,TGTGCCAGCCTAGGACTAGCGGGGGGGATATCGAACACCGGGGAGCTGTTTTTT
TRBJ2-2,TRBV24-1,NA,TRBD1,CATSDSGQGVWTGELFF,TGTGCCACCAGTGACTCGGGACAGGGCGTATGGACCGGGGAGCTGTTTTTT
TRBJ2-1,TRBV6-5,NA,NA,CASSYSPNYNEQFF,TGTGCCAGCAGTTACTCGCCCAACTACAATGAGCAGTTCTTC
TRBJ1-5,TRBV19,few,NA,CASSIAEDGGFHSNQPQHF,TGTGCCAGTAGTATAGCTGAGGACGGAGGGTTTCATAGCAATCAGCCCCAGCATTTT